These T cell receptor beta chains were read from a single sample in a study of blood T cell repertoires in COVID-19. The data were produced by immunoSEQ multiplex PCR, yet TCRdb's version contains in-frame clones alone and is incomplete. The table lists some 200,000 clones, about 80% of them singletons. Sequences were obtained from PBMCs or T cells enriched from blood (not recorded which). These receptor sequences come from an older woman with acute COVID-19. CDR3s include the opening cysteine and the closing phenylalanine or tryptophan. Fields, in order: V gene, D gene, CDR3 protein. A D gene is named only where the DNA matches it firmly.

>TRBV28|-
CASSSPLYVSGNTIYF
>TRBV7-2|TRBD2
CASSFLAGGPITDTQYF
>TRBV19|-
CASSFTQDGNTIYF
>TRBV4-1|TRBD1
CASSQDIPGGVGNTIYF
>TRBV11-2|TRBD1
CASRSDRNNRHYGYTF
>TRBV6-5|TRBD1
CASSNTGANTQYF
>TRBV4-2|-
CASSQADRISYTF
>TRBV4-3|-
CASSQDSGGTGNTIYF
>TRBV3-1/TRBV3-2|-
CASSQDTTGNQPQHF
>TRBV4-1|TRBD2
CASSQDSDRREGRRNIQYF
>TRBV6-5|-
CAAGRDNTYNEQFF
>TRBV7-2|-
CASSLTGSAYEQYF
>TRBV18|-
CASSRAGAQSYGYTF
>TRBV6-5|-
CASSRAGSPLHF
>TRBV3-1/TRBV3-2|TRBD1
CASSLEMEGAQSNQPQHF
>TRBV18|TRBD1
CASSSTEQGNYGYTF